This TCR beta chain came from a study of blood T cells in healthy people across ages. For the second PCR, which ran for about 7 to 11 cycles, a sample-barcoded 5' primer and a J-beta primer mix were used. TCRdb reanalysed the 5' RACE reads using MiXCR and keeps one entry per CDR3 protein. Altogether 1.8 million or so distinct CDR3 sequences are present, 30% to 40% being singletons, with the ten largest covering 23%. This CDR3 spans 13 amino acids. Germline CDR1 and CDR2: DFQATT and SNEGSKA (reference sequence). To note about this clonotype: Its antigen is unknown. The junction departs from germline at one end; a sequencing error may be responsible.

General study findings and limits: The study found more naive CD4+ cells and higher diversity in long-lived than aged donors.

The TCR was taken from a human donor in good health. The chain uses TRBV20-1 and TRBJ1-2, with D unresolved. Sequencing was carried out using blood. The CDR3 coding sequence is TGCAGTGCTAGAGACGGCTCGAACTATGGCTGCACCTTC. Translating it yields CSARDGSNYGCTF.